Listed below are T cell receptor beta chains from one sample, sequenced in a study of cytomegalovirus exposure and HLA in healthy donors. Produced via immunoSEQ multiplex PCR; TCRdb's table is partial and in-frame only. The sample records some 95,000 clones, 65% to 80% being singletons. The sample was PBMCs. Every receptor here comes from a young woman in good health and CMV-seropositive. Both conserved end residues are part of each CDR3. A D gene is named only where the DNA matches it firmly. A clone size is listed for some rows: how often the clone was seen (once, few, many), or a class if it is expanded.

clone_size	j_call	d_call	v_call	cdr3_nt	cdr3_aa
few	TRBJ2-7	TRBD1	TRBV6-5	TGTGCCAGCAGCTTGGCGACAGGGGGCTCCTACGAGCAGTACTTC	CASSLATGGSYEQYF
-	TRBJ2-5	TRBD2	TRBV30	TGTGCCTGGGGGACTAGGCGTCCGTCGGGAGAGACCCAGTACTTC	CAWGTRRPSGETQYF
once	TRBJ2-2	TRBD2	TRBV5-4	TGTGCCAGCATAAGCGGGACGACCGGGGAGCTGTTTTTT	CASISGTTGELFF
-	TRBJ1-6	TRBD1	TRBV30	TGTGCCTGGAGTGCAATGTCGGGACAGGTCAATTCACCCCTCCACTTT	CAWSAMSGQVNSPLHF
-	TRBJ2-2	TRBD1	TRBV6-1	TGTGCCAGCAGTGCAAGGGACAGGGTCACCGGGGAGCTGTTTTTT	CASSARDRVTGELFF
-	TRBJ1-5	-	TRBV7-2	TGTGCCAGCAGCCCCCGGTCGGAGCAGCCCCAGCATTTT	CASSPRSEQPQHF
once	TRBJ2-7	-	TRBV6-5	TGTGCCAGCAGCCCCCAAGTCTCCCTACCCTACGAGCAGTACTTC	CASSPQVSLPYEQYF
-	TRBJ2-7	-	TRBV10-1	TGCGCCAGCAGGCAGGGAAGATGCCACTTC	CASRQGRCHF
-	TRBJ1-5	-	TRBV19	TGTGCCAGTAGTTCAGGATTCGACAATCAGCCCCAGCATTTT	CASSSGFDNQPQHF
-	TRBJ1-5	-	TRBV15	TGTGCCACCAGCAGGAGACGCCCAGGGGCTCCTTTTAGAAATCAGCCCCAGCATTTT	CATSRRRPGAPFRNQPQHF
few	TRBJ1-4	-	TRBV7-9	TGTGCCAGCAGCTGGCCCGAGGGACAACTAAATGAAAAACTGTTTTTT	CASSWPEGQLNEKLFF
-	TRBJ2-7	-	TRBV6-1	TGTGCCAGCAGCGCAGGCGGGCCCTACGAGCAGTACTTC	CASSAGGPYEQYF
-	TRBJ2-2	-	TRBV11-3	TGTGCCAGCAGCCCAGCCAGGGGTAACGGGGAGCTGTTTTTT	CASSPARGNGELFF
-	TRBJ2-7	-	TRBV7-9	TGTGCCAGCAGCTTAGGCGCCTACGAGCAGTACTTC	CASSLGAYEQYF
once	TRBJ2-5	-	TRBV21-1	TGTGCCAGCAGCAAAGCAGGCGGAGAGACCCAGTACTTC	CASSKAGGETQYF
few	TRBJ1-1	-	TRBV6-1	TGTGCCAGCAGTAAGCGGGCCGAGTCGAACACTGAAGCTTTCTTT	CASSKRAESNTEAFF
-	TRBJ1-4	-	TRBV18	TGTGCCAGCTCAGGGGGGACGGCGACTAATGAAAAACTGTTTTTT	CASSGGTATNEKLFF
-	TRBJ1-1	-	TRBV18	TGTGCCAGCTCATACCAGCGAGAAAACACTGAAGCTTTCTTT	CASSYQRENTEAFF
-	TRBJ2-4	-	TRBV27	TGTGCCAGCAGTTTATTCCCCCCCGAATCACTAGCCAAAAACATTCAGTACTTC	CASSLFPPESLAKNIQYF
-	TRBJ2-7	TRBD2	TRBV7-3	TGTGCCAGCAGCTTTCTCGCGGGAGTGCTTGGCGAGCAGTACTTC	CASSFLAGVLGEQYF
-	TRBJ1-3	-	TRBV6-6	TGTGCCAGCAGCACAGGACAGACCAGCTCTGGAAACACCATATATTTT	CASSTGQTSSGNTIYF
-	TRBJ2-2	TRBD2	TRBV7-2	TGTGCCAGCAGCTTACCTGCGGGGGGGCCGGTGGCCGGGGAGCTGTTTTTT	CASSLPAGGPVAGELFF
-	TRBJ2-7	-	TRBV20-1	TGCAGTGCTAGAGAGGGGCGCGAGCAGTACTTC	CSAREGREQYF
-	TRBJ2-2	TRBD1	TRBV7-9	TGTGCCAGCAGCTTAAGCTGGACAGGGCGCACCGGGGAGCTGTTTTTT	CASSLSWTGRTGELFF
-	TRBJ2-3	TRBD2	TRBV30	TGTGTCATTAGCGGGAGGGGGAATACGCAGTATTTT	CVISGRGNTQYF
-	TRBJ1-3	-	TRBV18	TGTGCCAGCTCATTGCAACACCACTCTGGAAACACCATATATTTT	CASSLQHHSGNTIYF
-	TRBJ1-5	-	TRBV27	TGTGCCAGCAGTTTAACGAACGGTCAGCCCCAGCATTTT	CASSLTNGQPQHF
-	TRBJ2-5	TRBD2	TRBV4-3	TGCGCCAGCAGCCAAGATCCCAGCGGGAGGCAAGAGACCCAGTACTTC	CASSQDPSGRQETQYF
once	TRBJ1-2	-	TRBV5-6	TGTGCCAGCAGCTTACTAGAAACTAACTATGGCTACACCTTC	CASSLLETNYGYTF
-	TRBJ1-2	-	TRBV19	TGTGCCAGTAGTATGAGGCCGGTAGACTATGGCTACACCTTC	CASSMRPVDYGYTF
-	TRBJ1-4	-	TRBV29-1	TGCAGCGCCTCAGGGTCTGACGAAAAACTGTTTTTT	CSASGSDEKLFF
-	TRBJ2-1	TRBD2	TRBV5-6	TGTGCCAGCAGCGGCAGCGGGGTAGGGAATGAGCAGTTCTTC	CASSGSGVGNEQFF
-	TRBJ2-1	TRBD2	TRBV4-3	TGCGCCAGCAGCCCTGCGGGGGAGGCCTACAATGAGCAGTTCTTC	CASSPAGEAYNEQFF
-	TRBJ2-7	TRBD1	TRBV7-2	TGTGCCAGCAGCCAGGGACAGAGGAACGAGCAGTACTTC	CASSQGQRNEQYF
-	TRBJ2-7	-	TRBV2	TGTGCCGTCCAGGGGCGGGAGCAGTACTTC	CAVQGREQYF
-	TRBJ2-7	TRBD1	TRBV7-8	TGTGCCAGCAGCTTAGACCTGACAGGGGTGGACGAGCAGTACTTC	CASSLDLTGVDEQYF
-	TRBJ1-6	TRBD1	TRBV5-1	TGCGCCAGCAGCTTGAAGGACAGGGACTCACCCCTCCACTTT	CASSLKDRDSPLHF
few	TRBJ2-7	-	TRBV19	TGTGCCAGTAGTATACACCGGGACAATAACTACGAGCAGTACTTC	CASSIHRDNNYEQYF
-	TRBJ2-7	-	TRBV7-9	TGTGCTAGCTCTAATAAGAGGCCTGGCGCCTACGAGCAGTACTTC	CASSNKRPGAYEQYF
-	TRBJ2-3	-	TRBV6-1	TGTGCCAGCACCCTGACAGGTATGAGAGGAGATACGCAGTATTTT	CASTLTGMRGDTQYF
-	TRBJ1-2	-	TRBV9	TGTGCCAGCAGCAACCGGGGGGACGGCTACACCTTC	CASSNRGDGYTF
-	TRBJ1-2	TRBD1	TRBV2	TGTGCCAGTCGAACAGGGGGCGGCTATGGCTACACCTTC	CASRTGGGYGYTF
-	TRBJ1-5	-	TRBV5-1	TGCGCCAGCAGCCCGGGGGGGGCTGGGCAGCCCCAGCATTTT	CASSPGGAGQPQHF
-	TRBJ1-5	-	TRBV9	TGTGCCAGCAGCGTAGTCCTCGGTGGGCCCCAGCATTTT	CASSVVLGGPQHF
once	TRBJ2-7	TRBD2	TRBV7-9	TGTGCCAGCAGCCCCCTGAGCGGGAGGAACTACGAGCAGTACTTC	CASSPLSGRNYEQYF
-	TRBJ2-3	TRBD2	TRBV4-2	TGTGCCAGCAGCCAAGAAGTGGCGCTAGCGGACACAGATACGCAGTATTTT	CASSQEVALADTDTQYF
-	TRBJ1-2	-	TRBV4-2	TGTGCCAGCAGCCAAGATCCAACAGCTAACTATGGCTACACCTTC	CASSQDPTANYGYTF
few	TRBJ2-3	-	TRBV28	TGTGCCAGCAGTTTGACAGGAACCACTAGCACAGATACGCAGTATTTT	CASSLTGTTSTDTQYF
once	TRBJ2-3	TRBD2	TRBV7-9	TGTGCCAGCAGCTCGAAGACTAGCGGGGGGAGCACAGATACGCAGTATTTT	CASSSKTSGGSTDTQYF
-	TRBJ2-5	-	TRBV28	TGTGCCAGCAGCCAGCCCAAGGGGCTAGAAGATAAATGGTACTTC	CASSQPKGLEDKWYF
-	TRBJ1-2	-	TRBV9	TGTGCCAGCAGCGGCCGGGACACACATTTACGCTACACCTTC	CASSGRDTHLRYTF